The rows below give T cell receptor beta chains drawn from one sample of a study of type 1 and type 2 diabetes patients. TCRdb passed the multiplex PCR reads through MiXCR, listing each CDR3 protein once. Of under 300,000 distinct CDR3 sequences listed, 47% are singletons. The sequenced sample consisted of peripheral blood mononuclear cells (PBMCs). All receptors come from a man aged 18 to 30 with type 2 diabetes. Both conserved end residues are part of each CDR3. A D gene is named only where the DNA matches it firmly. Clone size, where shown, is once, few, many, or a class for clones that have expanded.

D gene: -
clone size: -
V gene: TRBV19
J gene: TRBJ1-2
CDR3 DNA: TGTGCCAGTAGTATAGGACAAGGAAACACCTTC
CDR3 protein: CASSIGQGNTF

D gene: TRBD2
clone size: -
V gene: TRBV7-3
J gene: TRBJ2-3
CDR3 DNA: TGTGCCAGCAGCTTAGGGTCTAGCGGGGGGGCCGCAGATACGCAGTATTTT
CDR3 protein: CASSLGSSGGAADTQYF

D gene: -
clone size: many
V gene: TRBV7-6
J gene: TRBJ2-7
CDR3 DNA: TGTGCCAGCAGCTTAGGGTTCGGATCCGAGCAGTACTTC
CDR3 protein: CASSLGFGSEQYF

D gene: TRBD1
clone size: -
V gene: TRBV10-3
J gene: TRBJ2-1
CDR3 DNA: TGTGCCATCAGTGAGAAGTACAGGGGTCGGAGTATTAGCTCCTACAATGAGCAGTTCTTC
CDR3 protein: CAISEKYRGRSISSYNEQFF

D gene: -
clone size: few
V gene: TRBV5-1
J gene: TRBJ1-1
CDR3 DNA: TGCGCCAGCAGCTTGTTTACGGGCTCGGGTGAAGCTTTCTTT
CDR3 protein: CASSLFTGSGEAFF

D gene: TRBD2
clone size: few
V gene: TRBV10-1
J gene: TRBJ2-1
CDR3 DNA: TGCGCCAGCAGTGTAGGACTAGCGGGAGATTCTCTTGGGCAGTTCTTC
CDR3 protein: CASSVGLAGDSLGQFF

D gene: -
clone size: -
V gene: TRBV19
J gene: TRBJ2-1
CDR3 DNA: TGTGCCTGGAGTTACAATGAGCAGTTCTTC
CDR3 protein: CAWSYNEQFF

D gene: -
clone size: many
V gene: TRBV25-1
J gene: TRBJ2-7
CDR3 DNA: TGTGCCAGCAGTGAAGGGGGGCTAGAGCAGTACTTC
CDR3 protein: CASSEGGLEQYF

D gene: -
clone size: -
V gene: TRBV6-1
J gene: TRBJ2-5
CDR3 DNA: TGTGCCAGCAGCTTAGCCAGGGGGGGATCCGAGACCCAGTACTTC
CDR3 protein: CASSLARGGSETQYF

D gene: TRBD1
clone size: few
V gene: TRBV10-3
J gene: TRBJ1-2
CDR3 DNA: TGTGCCATCAGTGAGTCGGGACAGGGTTATGGCTACACCTTC
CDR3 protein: CAISESGQGYGYTF

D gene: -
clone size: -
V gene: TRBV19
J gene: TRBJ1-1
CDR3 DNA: TGTACCAGTAGTTTGGGGAACACTGAAGCTTTCTTT
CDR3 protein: CTSSLGNTEAFF

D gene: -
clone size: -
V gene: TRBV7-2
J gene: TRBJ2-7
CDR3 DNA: TGTGCCACCTCACCGGGACTGACTTCCTACGAGCAGTACTTC
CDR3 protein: CATSPGLTSYEQYF

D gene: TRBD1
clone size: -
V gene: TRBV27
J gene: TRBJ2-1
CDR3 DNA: TGTGCCAGCGCCAAGGGGGCCTCAATCTTCAATGAGCAGTTCTTC
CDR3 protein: CASAKGASIFNEQFF

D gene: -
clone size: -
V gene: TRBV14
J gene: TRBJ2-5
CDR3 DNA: TGTGCCAGCAGCCAAGGCGGCAGGGGACCAATGGACCAAGAAGAGACCCAGTACTTC
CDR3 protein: CASSQGGRGPMDQEETQYF

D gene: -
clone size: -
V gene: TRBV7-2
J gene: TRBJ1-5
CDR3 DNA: TGTGCCAGCAGCATCGACGGGGATCAGCCCCAGCATTTT
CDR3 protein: CASSIDGDQPQHF

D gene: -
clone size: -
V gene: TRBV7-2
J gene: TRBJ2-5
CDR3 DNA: TGTGCCAGCAGCCTCCAACGAGAGACCCAGTACTTC
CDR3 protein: CASSLQRETQYF

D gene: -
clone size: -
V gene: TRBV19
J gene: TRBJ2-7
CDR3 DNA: TGTGCCAGTAGTATAACAGGATCGTCCTACGAGCAGTACTTC
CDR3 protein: CASSITGSSYEQYF